Listed here is a single T cell receptor (beta chain). Grouping used clinical history reported by participants in a survey and questionnaire. Before being deemed recovered, Cohort 3 donors had two negative PCRs, clearance, or symptom resolution. This sample is part of a study of blood T cell repertoires in COVID-19. Study at large: In each case, the material was cDNA or gDNA derived from T cells, B-cell-depleted T cells, or PBMCs.

In the original analysis: Amplification with reference gene primers provided the estimates of nucleated cell counts. The data were produced by immunoSEQ multiplex PCR, yet TCRdb's version contains in-frame clones alone and is incomplete. V and J calls plus clone size are reproduced from that table; the DNA served to infer D and trimming. The sample consists of under 300,000 clones, 70% to 90% of them appearing once. The sequenced material came from PBMCs or T cells enriched from blood (not recorded which). This TCR was sampled from a man aged 18 to 29 who had recovered from COVID-19.

The CDR3 coding sequence is TGTGCCAGCAGCATCTATCTCACAGATACGCAGTATTTT. Its translation is CASSIYLTDTQYF. The V gene is TRBV12-3 or TRBV12-4, the J gene TRBJ2-3; D not certain. The ends were cut back, 6 bases at V and 2 bases at J, with 9 bases in the middle. The CDR3 is 13 amino acids.